One and the same sample provided the 8 T cell receptor beta chains below, sequenced in a study of beta chain features in type 1 diabetes. The study reverse transcribed the entire isolated RNA, so it sequenced expressed TCRB transcripts. Assay used: immunoSEQ multiplex PCR; TCRdb lists only in-frame clones, some missing. The table has hundreds of thousands of clones, 15% to 18% seen once. The sample comprised naive CD4+ T cells from blood. The receptors were gathered from a man aged 18 to 35 in good health.

This chain joins TRBV28 and TRBJ1-3; no firm D call. V was shortened by 2 bases and J by 3 bases, with 11 bases between the two germline ends. Germline V CDR1 and CDR2: MDHEN, SYDVKM. This CDR3 comprises 15 residues. The CDR3: CASSLLPPGGNTIYF. The CDR3 DNA sequence: TGTGCCAGCAGTTTACTACCTCCGGGTGGAAACACCATATATTTT.

The chain links TRBV21-1 to TRBJ2-7; TRBD1, the table's D call, was not compared with the DNA. TRBV21-1 is described as a pseudogene. The CDR3 is 15 residues long. For the CDR3, the DNA is TGTGCCAGCAGCAACAGGGGCAAGGCGGCCTACGAGCAGTACTTC. It translates to CASSNRGKAAYEQYF.

This clone was detected a few times. The chain employs TRBV20-1 and TRBJ1-5; D remains unclear. The germline V and J ends were trimmed by 2 bases and 6 bases, with 5 bases remaining between them. The CDR3 has 11 amino acids. The germline gives CDR1 DFQATT, CDR2 SNEGSKA (reference sequence). The CDR3 DNA is TGCAGTGCTAGATGGGGTCAGCCCCAGCATTTT. This encodes CSARWGQPQHF.

The J gene is TRBJ2-3, the V gene TRBV28; 10 nucleotides align to TRBD2. From germline, CDR1 is MDHEN and CDR2 SYDVKM. The CDR3 spans 14 residues. In DNA, the CDR3 is TGTGTCGCTTCTAAAGCGGGGGGGGCTGATACGCAGTATTTT. It codes for CVASKAGGADTQYF.

This clone was observed a handful of times. This sequence joins TRBV6-6 and TRBJ2-1; 10 nucleotides align to TRBD2. J was trimmed by 4 bases and V by 6 bases; bases with no gene match: 9. CDR1 and CDR2 (germline): MNHNY, SVGAGI (reference sequence). There are 16 residues in the CDR3. CDR3 bases: TGTGCCAGCAGGCCATCCCGGACTAGCGGTTACAATGAGCAGTTCTTC. Translation: CASRPSRTSGYNEQFF.

The table lists this clone with many counts. J is TRBJ2-3 and V is TRBV28; 7 nucleotides agree with TRBD1. V dropped 6 bases and J dropped 3; count of bases not matched to a gene: 9. CDR1 is MDHEN and CDR2 is SYDVKM in the germline V gene. This CDR3 comprises 15 residues. Here the CDR3 DNA reads TGTGCCAGCAGCGACAACAGGGGAGATACAGATACGCAGTATTTT. It encodes CASSDNRGDTDTQYF. Combining the CDR3 with reference TRBV28 and TRBJ2-3 gives the whole variable domain DVKVTQSSRYLVKRTGEKVFLECVQDMDHENMFWYRQDPGLGLRLIYFSYDVKMKEKGDIPEGYSVSREKKERFSLILESASTNQTSMYLCASSDNRGDTDTQYFGPGTRLTVL.

There are a few counts of this clone. V gene TRBV2 combines with J gene TRBJ2-1, with D possibly called TRBD1 or TRBD2 (5 bases each). CDR3 length: 13 amino acids. Germline V gene lookup returns CDR1 SNHLY and CDR2 FYNNEI. The ends were cut back, 7 bases at V and 4 bases at J, with 11 bases in the middle. The CDR3 nucleotides read TGTGCCAGCATTGAGGGGCTATACAATGAGCAGTTCTTC. The encoded protein is CASIEGLYNEQFF.

This clone was counted a few times. The genes are TRBV9 and TRBJ1-2; the D gene is possibly TRBD1 (6 bases). This CDR3 has 13 residues. Trimming left V 6 bases short and J 7 bases short, with 16 bases between. Germline CDR1 and CDR2: SGDLS and YYNGEE. The CDR3 coding sequence is TGTGCCAGCACCCCGGGGGCTGGTGGTGGCTACACCTTC. Protein sequence: CASTPGAGGGYTF.